The clone carrying this T cell receptor (beta chain) was seen only a few times. Its target is not known. The entry originates in a study of cytomegalovirus exposure and HLA in healthy donors. In the study overall: One earlier analysis, a look at 150 million to 200 million T cells, found approximately 120 million unique TCR beta sequences. Study-wide results and caveats: In an earlier analysis, about 87% or about 30%: the productive usage of most TCR beta V segments.

Germline CDR1 is KGHSH and CDR2 is LQKENI. The CDR3 totals 15 residues. With 60 Vbeta and 13 Jbeta primers, the PCR was carried out. TCRdb's table, derived via immunoSEQ multiplex PCR, lists solely in-frame clones and lacks some. The table has roughly 150,000 clones, roughly 75% seen once; the top ten hold over 1.1%. Sequenced sample: PBMCs. V usage is TRBV18 and J usage is TRBJ2-5, with D possibly being TRBD2 (5 bases). Near its end, the DNA agrees better with TRBJ2-7, so the J call may be wrong. This sequence originates from a man in his late teens or twenties in good health and CMV-seronegative. The CDR3 loop reads CASSPREPIFYEQYF. CDR3 nucleotide sequence: TGTGCCAGCTCACCGAGGGAGCCCATCTTCTACGAGCAGTACTTC.